This passage covers 8 T cell receptor beta chains from one sample sequenced in a study of blood T cells in healthy people across ages. Primed by a sample-barcoded 5' primer and a J-beta primer mix, a second PCR proceeded for 7 to 11 cycles. One entry per CDR3 protein results from TCRdb running MiXCR on the 5' RACE reads. The sample lists about 780,000 distinct CDR3 sequences; less than 80% were seen once. Material for sequencing was blood. These receptors all stem from a man between 25 and 39 years old in good health.

The chain employs TRBV7-2 and TRBJ2-3; TRBD2 matches 8 bases. The junction had 10 bases not matched to a gene; V was cut back by 3 bases and J by 5 bases. The length of the CDR3 is 16 residues. Germline V gene lookup returns CDR1 SGHTA and CDR2 FQGNSA. This CDR3 is CASSFPTGGVGDTQYF. In DNA, the CDR3 is TGTGCCAGCAGCTTCCCCACGGGGGGGGTCGGAGATACGCAGTATTTT.

This clonotype has just a few counts. This chain links TRBV27 with TRBJ2-5, with TRBD2 matching over 8 bases. The CDR3 is 14 amino acids. Unmatched junction bases numbered 4, after V lost 2 bases and J lost 5 bases. Germline V gene lookup returns CDR1 MNHEY and CDR2 SMNVEV (reference sequence). The CDR3 DNA reads as TGTGCCAGCAGTTTAAGCGGGGGTTCGGAGACCCAGTACTTC. Encoded protein: CASSLSGGSETQYF.

A single count supports this clonotype. The chain couples TRBV10-3 to TRBJ2-6, with 9 bases fitting TRBD1. This CDR3 has 20 residues. Germline CDR1 reads ENHRY; CDR2 reads SYGVKD. Germline trimming cut 2 bases from V and 2 bases from J; bases unmatched to any gene: 13. CDR3 amino acids: CAISEGGTGLNIAGANVLTF. The CDR3, as DNA: TGTGCCATCAGTGAGGGAGGGACAGGGCTCAACATAGCTGGGGCCAACGTCCTGACTTTC.

This clonotype appeared a single time. The chain uses TRBV4-3 and TRBJ1-1; D possibly corresponds to TRBD1 (5 bases). V lost 0 bases and J 1 base, leaving 12 bases between the germline ends. Germline V CDR1 and CDR2: LGHNA, YSLEER. This CDR3 is built from 16 residues. CDR3 nucleotides: TGCGCCAGCAGCCAAGACCCGTTAGGGGAGAACACTGAAGCTTTCTTT. It encodes CASSQDPLGENTEAFF.

The V and J genes are TRBV6-6 and TRBJ2-1; TRBD2 agrees at 7 bases. Germline V gene lookup returns CDR1 MNHNY and CDR2 SVGAGI (reference sequence). The CDR3 consists of 14 residues. With 6 bases clipped from V and 10 bases from J, the junction kept 12 bases outside the gene matches. CDR3 protein: CASSDGRWGGEQFF. DNA of the CDR3: TGTGCCAGCAGCGACGGCAGGTGGGGGGGAGAGCAGTTCTTC.

The J gene is TRBJ2-7, the V gene TRBV20-1, with D uncertain. The V gene lost 0 bases and the J gene lost 0 bases, with 9 bases spanning the gap. The CDR3 length is 14 residues. Germline values: CDR1 DFQATT, CDR2 SNEGSKA (reference sequence). CDR3 sequence reads: CSARDRMDSYEQYF. CDR3 in DNA: TGCAGTGCTAGAGATAGGATGGACTCCTACGAGCAGTACTTC.

The gene calls are TRBV2 and TRBJ2-4; 7 nucleotides line up with TRBD2. The CDR3 covers 14 residues. V shed 4 bases and J 1 base; nucleotides not matched to a gene: 1. CDR1 is SNHLY, CDR2 FYNNEI, per germline. CDR3 DNA sequence: TGTGCCAGCAGTGCCGGGGGGGCCAAAAACATTCAGTACTTC. Amino acids: CASSAGGAKNIQYF.

This chain connects TRBV9 to TRBJ2-3; 9 bases are a match to TRBD2. CDR1 and CDR2 from the germline V gene are SGDLS and YYNGEE. There are 15 residues in the CDR3. Unmatched junction bases numbered 2, after V lost 2 bases and J lost 1 base. The CDR3 sequence: CASSVIAGGTDTQYF. The CDR3 DNA is TGTGCCAGCAGCGTTATAGCGGGAGGCACAGATACGCAGTATTTT.